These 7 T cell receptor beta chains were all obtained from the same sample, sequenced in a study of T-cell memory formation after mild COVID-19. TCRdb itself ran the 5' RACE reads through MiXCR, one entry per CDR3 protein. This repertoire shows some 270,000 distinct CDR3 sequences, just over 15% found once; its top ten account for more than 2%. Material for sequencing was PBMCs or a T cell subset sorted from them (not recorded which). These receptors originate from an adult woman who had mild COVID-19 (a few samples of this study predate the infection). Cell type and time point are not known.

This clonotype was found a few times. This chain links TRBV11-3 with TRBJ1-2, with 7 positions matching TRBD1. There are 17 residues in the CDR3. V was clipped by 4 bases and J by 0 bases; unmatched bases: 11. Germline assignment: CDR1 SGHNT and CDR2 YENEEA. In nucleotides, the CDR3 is TGTGCCAGCAGCTGGACAGGACCCGGACGACCTAACTATGGCTACACCTTC. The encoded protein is CASSWTGPGRPNYGYTF. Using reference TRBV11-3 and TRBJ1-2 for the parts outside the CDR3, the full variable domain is EAGVVQSPRYKIIEKKQPVAFWCNPISGHNTLYWYLQNLGQGPELLIRYENEEAVDDSQLPKDRFSAERLKGVDSTLKIQPAELGDSAVYLCASSWTGPGRPNYGYTFGSGTRLTVV.

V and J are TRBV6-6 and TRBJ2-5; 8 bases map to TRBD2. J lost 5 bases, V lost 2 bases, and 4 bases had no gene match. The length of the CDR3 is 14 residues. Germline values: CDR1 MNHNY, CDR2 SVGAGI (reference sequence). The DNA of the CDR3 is TGTGCCAGCAGTTACCAGCGGGAGAGGGAGACCCAGTACTTC. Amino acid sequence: CASSYQRERETQYF.

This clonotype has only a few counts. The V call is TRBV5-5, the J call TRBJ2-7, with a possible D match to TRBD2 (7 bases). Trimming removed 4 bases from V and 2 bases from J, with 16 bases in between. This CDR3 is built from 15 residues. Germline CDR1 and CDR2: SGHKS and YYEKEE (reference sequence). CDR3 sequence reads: CASSTRTGGPYEQYF. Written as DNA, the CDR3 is TGTGCCAGCAGCACAAGGACGGGGGGCCCCTACGAGCAGTACTTC. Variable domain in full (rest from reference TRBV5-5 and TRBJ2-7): DAGVTQSPTHLIKTRGQQVTLRCSPISGHKSVSWYQQVLGQGPQFIFQYYEKEERGRGNFPDRFSARQFPNYSSELNVNALLLGDSALYLCASSTRTGGPYEQYFGPGTRLTVT.

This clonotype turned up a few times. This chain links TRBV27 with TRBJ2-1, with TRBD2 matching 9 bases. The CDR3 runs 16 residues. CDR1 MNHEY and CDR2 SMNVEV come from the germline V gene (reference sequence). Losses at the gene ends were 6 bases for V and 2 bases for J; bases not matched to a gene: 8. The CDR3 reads CASRGSGRGTYNEQFF. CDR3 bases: TGTGCCAGCAGGGGTAGCGGGAGAGGAACCTACAATGAGCAGTTCTTC.

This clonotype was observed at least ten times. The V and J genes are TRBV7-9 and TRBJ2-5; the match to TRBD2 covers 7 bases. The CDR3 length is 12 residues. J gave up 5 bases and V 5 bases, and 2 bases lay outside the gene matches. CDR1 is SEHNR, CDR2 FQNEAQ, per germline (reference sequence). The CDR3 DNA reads TGTGCCAGCAGCCCCGGGAGGGAGACCCAGTACTTC. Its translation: CASSPGRETQYF.

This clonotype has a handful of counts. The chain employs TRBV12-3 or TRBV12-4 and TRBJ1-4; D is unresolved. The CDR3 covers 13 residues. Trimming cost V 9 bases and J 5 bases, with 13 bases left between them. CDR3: CASSGGPNEKLFF. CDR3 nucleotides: TGTGCCAGTTCGGGAGGGCCAAATGAAAAACTGTTTTTT.

This chain's CDR3 is CASSPWGDRSDTEAFF. CDR3 nucleotides: TGTGCCAGCAGCCCATGGGGGGACAGGAGTGACACTGAAGCTTTCTTT. The chain recombines TRBV12-3 or TRBV12-4 with TRBJ1-1, with 8 bases identical to TRBD1. The V and J ends lost 6 bases and 3 bases, in that order; junction bases with no gene match: 12. This CDR3 is 16 amino acids long.